These 28 T cell receptor beta chains were sequenced from one sample in a study of regulatory T cells in long-lasting Graves disease. Time point indicated: newly diagnosed GD, antithyroid drugs for less than 3 months. Making the TCR library involved RNA that had been extracted from PBMCs. Sequencing libraries for TCR beta were prepared with iRepertoire HTBI primers and Arm-PCR of CDR3 regions. TCRdb re-analysed the multiplex PCR reads in MiXCR, keeping a single row per CDR3 protein. The sample records under 700,000 distinct CDR3 sequences, about 16% being singletons. The data also belong to a second study, concerning T cells in Graves' hyperthyroidism and ophthalmopathy.

Here the sequenced sample was peripheral blood mononuclear cells (PBMCs), taken at new diagnosis, from a patient treated with antithyroid drugs. The receptors were gathered from a woman aged 35-60 years with Graves disease.

This clonotype came up many times. This rearrangement joins TRBV18 to TRBJ2-7; possibly TRBD2 for D (5 bases). The germline gives CDR1 KGHSH, CDR2 LQKENI. The CDR3 is 12 residues long. With 5 bases removed from V and 6 bases from J, the gap between germline ends came to 11 bases. The CDR3 DNA reads TGTGCCAGCTCAGAGGGCCCAGGCGAGCAGTACTTC. It translates to CASSEGPGEQYF.

Many counts were recorded for this clonotype. This sequence joins TRBV9 and TRBJ1-1; D is unresolved. V lost 1 base and J lost 2, with 9 bases in between. Germline V gene data show CDR1 as SGDLS and CDR2 as YYNGEE. The CDR3 consists of 14 residues. Here the CDR3 reads CASSVSGVNTEAFF. CDR3 nucleotide sequence: TGTGCCAGCAGCGTAAGTGGAGTAAACACTGAAGCTTTCTTT.

This clonotype was seen repeatedly, ten times or more. The chain joins TRBV2 to TRBJ2-1; tentative D call: TRBD1 (8 bases). Germline CDR1 reads SNHLY; CDR2 reads FYNNEI. V gave up 3 bases and J gave up 3 bases, with 12 bases separating them. This CDR3 has 15 residues. This CDR3 is CASSETGEGYNEQFF. The CDR3 DNA sequence: TGTGCCAGCAGTGAGACAGGGGAGGGCTACAATGAGCAGTTCTTC.

The V and J genes are TRBV7-6 and TRBJ1-5, with D tentatively TRBD1 (6 bases). The CDR3 totals 13 residues. The V end lost 6 bases, the J end lost 9 bases, and 15 bases lay between the germline ends. Germline V lookup: CDR1 SGHVS, CDR2 FNYEAQ. The CDR3 DNA follows: TGTGCCAGCAGTCCGACAGGTTTAGGGCCCCAGCATTTT. It codes for CASSPTGLGPQHF.

The chain is built from TRBV7-2 and TRBJ2-1, with a tentative D call TRBD2 (6 bases). This CDR3 is built from 18 residues. Germline assignment: CDR1 SGHTA and CDR2 FQGNSA. Trimming left V 7 bases short and J 0 bases short, with 22 bases between. The CDR3 sequence: CASTITGGGAGSYNEQFF. The CDR3 region has the DNA TGTGCCAGCACCATAACTGGTGGCGGAGCGGGCTCCTACAATGAGCAGTTCTTC.

This clonotype has ten or more counts. The CDR3 here is CASSPSRDSHHEQYF. In nucleotides, the CDR3 is TGTGCCAGCAGCCCTTCTCGGGACAGCCACCACGAGCAGTACTTC. The rearrangement links TRBV7-2 to TRBJ2-7; TRBD1 agrees at 7 bases. The germline V gene encodes CDR1 SGHTA and CDR2 FQGNSA. The CDR3 consists of 15 residues. The junction had 12 bases not matched to a gene; V was cut back by 5 bases and J by 5 bases.

The sample holds many counts of this clonotype. V usage is TRBV7-9 and J usage is TRBJ1-1; no clear D gene. CDR1 SEHNR and CDR2 FQNEAQ come from the germline V gene (reference sequence). Trimming removed 1 base from V and 0 bases from J, with 9 bases in between. The CDR3 totals 15 residues. For the CDR3, the DNA is TGTGCCAGCAGCTTAGGGGCAGCTCTGAACACTGAAGCTTTCTTT. Translated, it gives CASSLGAALNTEAFF. Variable domain in full (rest from reference TRBV7-9 and TRBJ1-1): DTGVSQNPRHKITKRGQNVTFRCDPISEHNRLYWYRQTLGQGPEFLTYFQNEAQLEKSRLLSDRFSAERPKGSFSTLEIQRTEQGDSAMYLCASSLGAALNTEAFFGQGTRLTVV.

The rearrangement joins TRBV12-5 to TRBJ1-5; 7 nucleotides agree with TRBD1. Looked up from germline, CDR1 is LGHNT and CDR2 is FRNRAP. CDR3 size: 16 residues. V shed 0 bases, J shed 3 bases, and the junction held 5 bases outside the gene matches. This chain's CDR3 is CASGLVLGGTNQPQHF. The CDR3 bases are TGTGCTAGTGGTTTGGTACTAGGGGGCACCAATCAGCCCCAGCATTTT.

This clonotype showed up many times. The chain joins TRBV7-9 to TRBJ2-3; 8 nucleotides agree with TRBD2. The CDR3 covers 14 residues. V shed 6 bases, J shed 1 base, and the junction held 3 bases outside the gene matches. Germline V gene lookup returns CDR1 SEHNR and CDR2 FQNEAQ (reference sequence). CDR3: CASSFSGGTDTQYF. Here the CDR3 DNA reads TGTGCCAGCAGTTTTAGCGGGGGCACAGATACGCAGTATTTT.

This clonotype was detected only a few times. The chain links TRBV10-3 to TRBJ2-7; possibly TRBD2 for D (5 bases). Trimming took 0 bases from V and 7 from J, leaving 7 bases between them. The CDR3 covers 12 residues. Germline V gene sequence: CDR1 ENHRY, CDR2 SYGVKD. CDR3 region: CAISESSGEQYF. The CDR3 nucleotides are TGTGCCATCAGTGAGTCGAGCGGTGAGCAGTACTTC.

This clonotype was observed many times. V is TRBV13 and J is TRBJ2-3; 11 bases fit TRBD2. The CDR3 consists of 17 residues. Germline V gene data show CDR1 as PRHDT and CDR2 as FYEKMQ (reference sequence). The V segment lost 6 bases and the J segment 2 bases; nucleotides outside the gene matches: 10. The CDR3 here is CASSSRTSGGLTDTQYF. CDR3 nucleotides: TGTGCCAGCAGTTCCCGTACTAGCGGGGGCCTCACAGATACGCAGTATTTT.

CDR3 bases: TGCAGCGTCGTTGACAAATATGGCTACACCTTC. It encodes CSVVDKYGYTF. The rearrangement joins TRBV29-1 to TRBJ1-2; D is uncertain. Between the trimmed V and J ends, which lost 6 bases and 5 bases, there was a span of 10 bases. Looked up from germline, CDR1 is SQVTM and CDR2 is ANQGSEA. The CDR3 has 11 amino acids.

The chain recombines TRBV5-1 with TRBJ1-3; weak D call: TRBD1 (6 bases). CDR3 size: 15 residues. Germline V lookup: CDR1 SGHRS, CDR2 YFSETQ. The V end lost 0 bases, the J end lost 2 bases, and 9 bases lay between the germline ends. The CDR3 is CASSLAGATGNTIYF. In DNA, the CDR3 is TGCGCCAGCAGCTTGGCGGGGGCCACTGGAAACACCATATATTTT.

As regards this clonotype: This likely stems from a read error, as it lies one base from a far larger clone. The chain is built from TRBV11-2 and TRBJ2-7, with TRBD2 matching over 9 bases. The V gene's germline CDR1 is SGHAT and CDR2 FQNNGV. V lost 1 base, J lost 7 bases, and 5 bases stayed unmatched. The CDR3 loop spans 14 amino acids. The CDR3 DNA reads TGTGCCAGCAGCTTAGTGGCGGGGGGGAATGAGCAGTACTTC. Amino acids: CASSLVAGGNEQYF.

This clonotype was seen a few times. The chain couples TRBV29-1 to TRBJ1-1; 7 bases map to TRBD1. This CDR3 comprises 13 residues. The germline CDR1 and CDR2 sequences are SQVTM and ANQGSEA. The V and J ends lost 6 bases and 3 bases, in that order; junction bases with no gene match: 7. CDR3 nucleotide sequence: TGCAGCGTACAAACAGGGGAGGACACTGAAGCTTTCTTT. Protein: CSVQTGEDTEAFF.

V is TRBV27 and J is TRBJ2-7; 11 bases map to TRBD1. Germline CDR1 MNHEY, CDR2 SMNVEV (reference sequence). This CDR3 has 12 amino acids. V shed 10 bases and J 3 bases; nucleotides not matched to a gene: 2. The CDR3 region is CATGTGGYEQYF. DNA of the CDR3: TGTGCCACCGGGACAGGGGGCTACGAGCAGTACTTC.

This clonotype was seen many times. The CDR3 coding sequence is TGTGCCAGCAGTGTAAAGGGATGGGAGGGCTACACCTTC. It is translated as CASSVKGWEGYTF. The chain carries TRBV2 and TRBJ1-2; no clear D. Trimming took off 4 bases at V and 8 bases at J, with 14 bases between the two ends. CDR3 length equals 13 residues. The germline gives CDR1 SNHLY, CDR2 FYNNEI.

This clonotype was seen at least ten times. The V call is TRBV6-2 or TRBV6-3, the J call TRBJ2-3; the D is unclear. CDR1 is MNHEY, CDR2 SVGEGT, per germline. The CDR3 has 11 residues. V was clipped by 7 bases and J by 6 bases, with 8 bases between them. In nucleotides, the CDR3 is TGTGCCAGCATAGGCTGGGATACGCAGTATTTT. It translates to CASIGWDTQYF.

This clonotype appeared many times. This sequence joins TRBV28 and TRBJ1-6; no clear D. V shed 5 bases and J shed 7 bases, with 12 bases lying between them. The CDR3 runs 14 residues. Germline loops: CDR1 MDHEN, CDR2 SYDVKM. The CDR3 nucleotides are TGTGCCAGCAGTCCGTTACAGTGGAATTCACCCCTCCACTTT. Amino acids: CASSPLQWNSPLHF.

This clonotype was counted at least ten times. V gene TRBV2 combines with J gene TRBJ1-5; D gene ambiguous. The germline V gene encodes CDR1 SNHLY and CDR2 FYNNEI. Trimming took 0 bases from V and 3 from J, leaving 12 bases between them. The CDR3 runs 16 residues. The CDR3 nucleotides are TGTGCCAGCAGTGAAGCCATACTTCGGACCAATCAGCCCCAGCATTTT. Translating it yields CASSEAILRTNQPQHF.

At least ten counts were recorded for this clonotype. The CDR3 DNA reads as TGTGCCAGCAGACTTAAAGGGACAGGGGGGATGCATGAGCAGTTCTTC. This codes for CASRLKGTGGMHEQFF. The genes are TRBV7-8 and TRBJ2-1; 11 bases are a match to TRBD1. V was pared by 6 bases and J by 8 bases, with 12 bases of the junction left unmatched. The V gene's germline CDR1 is SGHVS and CDR2 FQNEAQ. The CDR3 loop spans 16 amino acids.

This clonotype was seen many times. V usage is TRBV3-1 and J usage is TRBJ2-1, with D possibly matching TRBD1 (5 bases). The CDR3 sequence is 15 residues long. Looked up from germline, CDR1 is LGHDT and CDR2 is YNNKEL (reference sequence). The V end lost 0 bases, the J end lost 3 bases, and 9 bases lay between the germline ends. The CDR3 nucleotides are TGTGCCAGCAGCCAAGATCAGGGCAGCTACAATGAGCAGTTCTTC. Its translation: CASSQDQGSYNEQFF.

This clonotype was observed at least ten times. V gene TRBV10-3 combines with J gene TRBJ2-2; D ambiguous. The CDR3 totals 12 residues. V lost 3 bases to trimming and J lost 11 bases, with 10 bases between them. Per germline, CDR1 ENHRY and CDR2 SYGVKD. The DNA for the CDR3 is TGTGCCATCAGTGAAATTCGAAGTGAGCTGTTTTTT. Translating it yields CAISEIRSELFF.

The rearrangement uses TRBV19 and TRBJ1-5, with 7 positions matching TRBD1. Germline V gene lookup returns CDR1 LNHDA and CDR2 SQIVND (reference sequence). V shed 11 bases, J shed 4 bases, and the junction held 11 bases outside the gene matches. The length of the CDR3 is 14 residues. CDR3 DNA: TGTGCCTCGCTGGGGCAGGGGGAGAATCAGCCCCAGCATTTT. Translating gives CASLGQGENQPQHF.

This clonotype was recorded at least ten times. The chain has TRBV3-1 and TRBJ1-6; D may be TRBD1 (5 bases). Germline V gives CDR1 LGHDT, CDR2 YNNKEL (reference sequence). The CDR3 is made up of 16 amino acids. The V end lost 1 base, the J end lost 5 bases, and 12 bases lay between the germline ends. The CDR3 loop reads CASSQVGTLDNSPLHF. For the CDR3, the DNA is TGTGCCAGCAGCCAAGTCGGGACGCTCGATAATTCACCCCTCCACTTT.

The genes are TRBV29-1 and TRBJ1-2; D is uncertain. The CDR3 runs to 12 residues. CDR1 SQVTM and CDR2 ANQGSEA come from the germline V gene. Trimming removed 4 bases from V and 7 bases from J, with 13 bases in between. CDR3 region: CSVVSRAGGYTF. The CDR3 DNA reads TGCAGCGTTGTCTCCCGGGCGGGTGGCTACACCTTC.

This clonotype was detected many times. V usage is TRBV5-6 and J usage is TRBJ1-1; D is undetermined. Trimming took 4 bases from V and 6 from J, leaving 16 bases between them. The CDR3 is 14 residues long. Germline CDR1 reads SGHDT; CDR2 reads YYEEEE. In nucleotides, the CDR3 is TGTGCCAGCAGCCTGTACGTGCAGACATCTGAAGCTTTCTTT. It is translated as CASSLYVQTSEAFF.

This clonotype occurred many times. This chain joins TRBV19 and TRBJ1-5; D is perhaps TRBD1 (5 bases). Trimming took 3 bases from V and 0 from J, leaving 12 bases between them. This CDR3 spans 16 amino acids. Germline values: CDR1 LNHDA, CDR2 SQIVND (reference sequence). This CDR3 reads CASSMVGAFSNQPQHF. The CDR3, as DNA: TGTGCCAGTAGTATGGTTGGGGCATTTAGCAATCAGCCCCAGCATTTT.